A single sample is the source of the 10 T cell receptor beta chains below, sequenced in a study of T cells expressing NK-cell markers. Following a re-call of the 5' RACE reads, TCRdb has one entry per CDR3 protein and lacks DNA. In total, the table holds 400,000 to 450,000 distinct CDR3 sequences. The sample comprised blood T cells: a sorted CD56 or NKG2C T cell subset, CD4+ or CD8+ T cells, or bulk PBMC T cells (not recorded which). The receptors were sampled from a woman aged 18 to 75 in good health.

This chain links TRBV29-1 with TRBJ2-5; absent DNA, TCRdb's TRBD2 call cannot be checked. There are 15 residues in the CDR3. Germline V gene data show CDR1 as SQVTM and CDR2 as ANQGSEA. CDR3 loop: CSVDADGAHQETQYF. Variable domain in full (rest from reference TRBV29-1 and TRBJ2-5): SAVISQKPSRDICQRGTSLTIQCQVDSQVTMMFWYRQQPGQSLTLIATANQGSEATYESGFVIDKFPISRPNLTFSTLTVSNMSPEDSSIYLCSVDADGAHQETQYFGPGTRLLVL.

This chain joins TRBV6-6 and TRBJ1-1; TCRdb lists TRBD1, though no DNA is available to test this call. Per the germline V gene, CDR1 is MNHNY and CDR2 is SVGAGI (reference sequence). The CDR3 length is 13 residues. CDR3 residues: CASSSGPRAWAFF.

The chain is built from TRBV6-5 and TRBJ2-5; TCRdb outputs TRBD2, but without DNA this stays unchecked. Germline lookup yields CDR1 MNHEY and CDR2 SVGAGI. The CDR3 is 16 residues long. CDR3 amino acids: CASSYATGRVGETQYF.

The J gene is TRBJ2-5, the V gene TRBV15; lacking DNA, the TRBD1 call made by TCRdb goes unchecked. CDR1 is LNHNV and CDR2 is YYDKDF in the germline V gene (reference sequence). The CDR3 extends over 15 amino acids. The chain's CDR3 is CATSRDITGRETQYF.

Here the CDR3 reads CASSLSTGSGVSQQYF. V gene TRBV27 combines with J gene TRBJ2-7; checking the TCRdb D call of TRBD1 is not possible without DNA. The CDR3 is 16 residues long. Germline V gene data show CDR1 as MNHEY and CDR2 as SMNVEV (reference sequence).

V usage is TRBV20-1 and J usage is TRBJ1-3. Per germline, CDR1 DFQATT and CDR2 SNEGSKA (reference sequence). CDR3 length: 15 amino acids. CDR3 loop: CSATSGGAFGNTIYF.

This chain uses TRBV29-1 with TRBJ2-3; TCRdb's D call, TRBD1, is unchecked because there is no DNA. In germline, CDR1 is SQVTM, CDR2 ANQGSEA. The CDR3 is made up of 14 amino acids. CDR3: CSVVPTRGPDTQYF.

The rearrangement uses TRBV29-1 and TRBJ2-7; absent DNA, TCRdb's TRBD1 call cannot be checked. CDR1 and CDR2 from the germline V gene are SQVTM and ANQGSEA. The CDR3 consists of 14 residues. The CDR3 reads CSVGTGAGSYDQYF.

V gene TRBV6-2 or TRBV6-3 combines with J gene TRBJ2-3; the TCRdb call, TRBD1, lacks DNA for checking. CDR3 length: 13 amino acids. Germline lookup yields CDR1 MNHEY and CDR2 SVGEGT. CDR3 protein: CASSSQGTDTQYF.

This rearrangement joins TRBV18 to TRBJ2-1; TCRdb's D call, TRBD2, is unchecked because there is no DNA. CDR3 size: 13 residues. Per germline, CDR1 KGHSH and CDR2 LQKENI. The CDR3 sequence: CASSRAAYNEQFF.